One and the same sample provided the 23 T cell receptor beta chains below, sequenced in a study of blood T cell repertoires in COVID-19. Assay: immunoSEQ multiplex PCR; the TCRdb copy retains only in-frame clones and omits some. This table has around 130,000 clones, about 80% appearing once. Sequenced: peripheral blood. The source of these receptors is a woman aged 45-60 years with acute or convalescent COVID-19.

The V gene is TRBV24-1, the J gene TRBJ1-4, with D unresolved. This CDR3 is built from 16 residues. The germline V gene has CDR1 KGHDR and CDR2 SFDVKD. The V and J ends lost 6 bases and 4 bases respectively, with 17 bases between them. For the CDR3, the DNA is TGTGCCACCAGTCGATATGTAGGGAGGATTAATGAAAAACTGTTTTTT. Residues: CATSRYVGRINEKLFF.

DNA for the CDR3: TGTGCCAGCAGCTACCGGGGAAACACCATATATTTT. It encodes CASSYRGNTIYF. The V call is TRBV12-3 or TRBV12-4, the J call TRBJ1-3, with unresolved D. The CDR3 length is 12 residues. V was trimmed by 6 bases and J by 4 bases, leaving 7 bases between them.

CDR3 DNA: TGTGCCAGCAGCACCCACAGGGGCGTTTACTACGAGCAGTACTTC. Translating gives CASSTHRGVYYEQYF. The genes are TRBV9 and TRBJ2-7, with 7 bases aligning to TRBD1. In germline, CDR1 is SGDLS, CDR2 YYNGEE. Losses at the gene ends were 4 bases for V and 3 bases for J; bases not matched to a gene: 10. CDR3 length: 15 residues.

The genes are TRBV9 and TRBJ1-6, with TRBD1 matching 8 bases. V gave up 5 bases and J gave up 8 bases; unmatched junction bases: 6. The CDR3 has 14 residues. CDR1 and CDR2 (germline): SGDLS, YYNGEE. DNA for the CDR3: TGTGCCAGCAGTCCAGGGGGCAGAGATTCACCCCTCCACTTT. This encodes CASSPGGRDSPLHF.

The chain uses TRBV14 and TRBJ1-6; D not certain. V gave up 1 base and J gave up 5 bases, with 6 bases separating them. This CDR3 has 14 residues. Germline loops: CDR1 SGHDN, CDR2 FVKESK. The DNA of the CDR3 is TGTGCCAGCAGCCAAGTACGGGATAATTCACCCCTCCACTTT. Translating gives CASSQVRDNSPLHF. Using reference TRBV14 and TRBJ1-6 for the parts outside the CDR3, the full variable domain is EAGVTQFPSHSVIEKGQTVTLRCDPISGHDNLYWYRRVMGKEIKFLLHFVKESKQDESGMPNNRFLAERTGGTYSTLKVQPAELEDSGVYFCASSQVRDNSPLHFGNGTRLTVT.

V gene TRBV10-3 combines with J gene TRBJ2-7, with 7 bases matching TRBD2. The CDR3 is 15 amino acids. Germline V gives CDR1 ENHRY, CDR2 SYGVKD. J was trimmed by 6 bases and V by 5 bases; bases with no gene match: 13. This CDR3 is CAISPRDYHKREQYF. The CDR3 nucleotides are TGTGCCATCAGTCCCCGGGACTACCATAAACGCGAGCAGTACTTC.

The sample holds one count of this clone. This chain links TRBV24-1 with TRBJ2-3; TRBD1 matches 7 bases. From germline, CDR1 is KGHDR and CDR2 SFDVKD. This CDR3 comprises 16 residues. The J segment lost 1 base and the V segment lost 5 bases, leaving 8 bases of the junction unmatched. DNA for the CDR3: TGTGCCACCAGTGTCCCGGACAGGTTGGGCACAGATACGCAGTATTTT. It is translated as CATSVPDRLGTDTQYF.

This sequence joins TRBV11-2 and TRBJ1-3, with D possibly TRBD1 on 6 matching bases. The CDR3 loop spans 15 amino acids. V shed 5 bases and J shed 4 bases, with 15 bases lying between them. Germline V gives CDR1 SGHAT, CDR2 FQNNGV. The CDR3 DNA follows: TGTGCCAGCAGCCCGACTGGGACATCCGGAAACACCATATATTTT. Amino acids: CASSPTGTSGNTIYF.

In nucleotides, the CDR3 is TGCGCCAGCAGCCCGGAGCCTTCAACTAATGAAAAACTGTTTTTT. It is translated as CASSPEPSTNEKLFF. This chain links TRBV5-1 with TRBJ1-4; D call uncertain. Germline CDR1 reads SGHRS; CDR2 reads YFSETQ. The ends were cut back, 4 bases at V and 0 bases at J, with 10 bases in the middle. This CDR3 is built from 15 residues.

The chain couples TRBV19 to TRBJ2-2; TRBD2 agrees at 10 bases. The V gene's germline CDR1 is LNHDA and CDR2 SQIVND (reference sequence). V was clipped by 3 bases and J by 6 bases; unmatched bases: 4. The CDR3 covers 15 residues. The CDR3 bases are TGTGCCAGTAGTATCTGGACTAGCGGAGCCGGGGAGCTGTTTTTT. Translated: CASSIWTSGAGELFF.

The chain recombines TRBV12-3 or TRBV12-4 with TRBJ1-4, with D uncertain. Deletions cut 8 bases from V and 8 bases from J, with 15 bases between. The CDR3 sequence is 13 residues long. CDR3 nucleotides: TGTGCCAGCTGGGAGGCGGGAGGAGAAAAACTGTTTTTT. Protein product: CASWEAGGEKLFF.

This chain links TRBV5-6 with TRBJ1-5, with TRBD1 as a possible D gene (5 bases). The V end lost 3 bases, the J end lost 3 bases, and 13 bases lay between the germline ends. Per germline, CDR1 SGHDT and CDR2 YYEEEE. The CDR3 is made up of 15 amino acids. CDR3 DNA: TGTGCCAGCAGCTCCCAGGGAGGATACAATCAGCCCCAGCATTTT. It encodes CASSSQGGYNQPQHF.

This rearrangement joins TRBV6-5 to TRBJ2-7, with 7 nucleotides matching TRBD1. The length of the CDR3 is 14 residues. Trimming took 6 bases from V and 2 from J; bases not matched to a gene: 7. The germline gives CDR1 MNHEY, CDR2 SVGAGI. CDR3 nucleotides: TGTGCCAGCAGAACCCCCGGGACAGCCTACGAGCAGTACTTC. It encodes CASRTPGTAYEQYF.

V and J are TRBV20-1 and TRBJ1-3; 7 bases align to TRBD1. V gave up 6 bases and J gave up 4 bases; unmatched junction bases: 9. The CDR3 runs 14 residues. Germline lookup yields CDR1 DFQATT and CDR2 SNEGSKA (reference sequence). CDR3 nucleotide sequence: TGCAGTGCGAGTGGACAGGCAAAGGGAAACACCATATATTTT. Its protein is CSASGQAKGNTIYF.

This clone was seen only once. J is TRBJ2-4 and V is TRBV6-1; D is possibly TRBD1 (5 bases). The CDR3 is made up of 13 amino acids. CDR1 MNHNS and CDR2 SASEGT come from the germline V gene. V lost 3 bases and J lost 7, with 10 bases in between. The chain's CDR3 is CASSEAGMNIQYF. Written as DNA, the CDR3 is TGTGCCAGCAGTGAGGCAGGGATGAACATTCAGTACTTC.

CDR3 in amino acids: CASSARQGFGETQYF. CDR3 DNA: TGTGCCAGCAGCGCCCGACAGGGTTTCGGTGAGACCCAGTACTTC. This chain connects TRBV7-8 to TRBJ2-5; 7 bases are shared with TRBD1. Per germline, CDR1 SGHVS and CDR2 FQNEAQ. J was trimmed by 5 bases and V by 5 bases; bases with no gene match: 11. The CDR3 runs 15 residues.

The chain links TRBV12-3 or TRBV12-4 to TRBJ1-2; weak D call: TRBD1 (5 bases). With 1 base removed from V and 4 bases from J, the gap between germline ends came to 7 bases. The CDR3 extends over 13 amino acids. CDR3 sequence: CASSLVGAYGYTF. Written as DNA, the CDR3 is TGTGCCAGCAGTTTAGTAGGGGCCTATGGCTACACCTTC.

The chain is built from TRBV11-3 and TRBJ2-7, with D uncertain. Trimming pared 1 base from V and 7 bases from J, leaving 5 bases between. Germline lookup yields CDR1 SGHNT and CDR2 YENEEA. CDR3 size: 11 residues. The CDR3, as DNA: TGTGCCAGCAGCTTAGCGAGGGAGCAGTACTTC. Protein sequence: CASSLAREQYF.

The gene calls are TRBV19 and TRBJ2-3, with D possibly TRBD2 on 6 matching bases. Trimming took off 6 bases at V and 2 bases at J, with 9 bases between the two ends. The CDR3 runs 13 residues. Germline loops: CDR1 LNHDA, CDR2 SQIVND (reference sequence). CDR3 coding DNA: TGTGCCAGTAGCGGCGGGGTCACAGATACGCAGTATTTT. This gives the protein CASSGGVTDTQYF.

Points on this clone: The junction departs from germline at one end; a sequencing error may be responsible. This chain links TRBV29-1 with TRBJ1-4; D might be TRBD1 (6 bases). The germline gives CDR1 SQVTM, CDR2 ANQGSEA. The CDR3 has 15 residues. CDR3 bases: TGCAGCGTTGTGGGAAGACAGGCAACTAATAAAAAACTGTTTTTT. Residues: CSVVGRQATNKKLFF.

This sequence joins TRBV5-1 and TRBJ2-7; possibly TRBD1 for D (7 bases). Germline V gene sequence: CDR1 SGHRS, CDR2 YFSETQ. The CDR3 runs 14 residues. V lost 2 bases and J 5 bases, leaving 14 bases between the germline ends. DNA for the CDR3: TGCGCCAGCAGCTTCGGAGGGGGCATGGACGAGCAGTACTTC. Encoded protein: CASSFGGGMDEQYF.

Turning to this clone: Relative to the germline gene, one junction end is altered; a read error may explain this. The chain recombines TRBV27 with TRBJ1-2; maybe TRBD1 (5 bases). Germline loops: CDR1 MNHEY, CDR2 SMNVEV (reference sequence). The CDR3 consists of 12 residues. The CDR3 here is CASGLRGYGYTF. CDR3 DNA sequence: TGTGCCAGCGGTTTAAGGGGCTATGGCTACACCTTC.

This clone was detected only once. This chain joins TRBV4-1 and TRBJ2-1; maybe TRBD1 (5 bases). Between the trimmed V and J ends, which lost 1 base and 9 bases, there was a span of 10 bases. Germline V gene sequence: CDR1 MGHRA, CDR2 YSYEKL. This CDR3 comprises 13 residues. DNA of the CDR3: TGCGCCAGCAGCCAAGTAGGGGTCTTTGAGCAGTTCTTC. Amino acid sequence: CASSQVGVFEQFF.